The sequence of this T cell receptor (beta chain) was determined in a study of OX40 agonist ivuxolimab in advanced cancers. About the research overall: One hepatocellular carcinoma and a couple of cutaneous melanoma patients partially responded.

TCRdb's table, derived via immunoSEQ multiplex PCR, lists solely in-frame clones and lacks some. The table records roughly 40,000 clones, around 89% of them present only once. Study observations and caveats: Expanded clones were, on average, more numerous in CD8+ T cells than in CD4+. Partial responders dosed at 0.1-3.0 mg/kg displayed clonal expansion ranking among the lowest.

About this clone itself: Antigen: not known.

Trimming shortened V by 8 bases and J by 6 bases, and 19 bases separated the two germline ends. The CDR3 totals 14 residues. The specimen was CD4+ or CD8+ T cells sorted from blood, collected in a trial of the OX40 agonist ivuxolimab. This sequence originates from an adult with an advanced solid tumor such as melanoma, head and neck, liver or kidney cancer. The chain carries TRBV23-1 and TRBJ1-2, with D possibly TRBD1 on 5 matching bases. TRBV23-1 is assigned to the ORF class and has an uncertain function. Written as DNA, the CDR3 is TGCGCCAGCGGGGGTTTAAGGGGCGGGAATGGCTACACCTTC. Translating it yields CASGGLRGGNGYTF.